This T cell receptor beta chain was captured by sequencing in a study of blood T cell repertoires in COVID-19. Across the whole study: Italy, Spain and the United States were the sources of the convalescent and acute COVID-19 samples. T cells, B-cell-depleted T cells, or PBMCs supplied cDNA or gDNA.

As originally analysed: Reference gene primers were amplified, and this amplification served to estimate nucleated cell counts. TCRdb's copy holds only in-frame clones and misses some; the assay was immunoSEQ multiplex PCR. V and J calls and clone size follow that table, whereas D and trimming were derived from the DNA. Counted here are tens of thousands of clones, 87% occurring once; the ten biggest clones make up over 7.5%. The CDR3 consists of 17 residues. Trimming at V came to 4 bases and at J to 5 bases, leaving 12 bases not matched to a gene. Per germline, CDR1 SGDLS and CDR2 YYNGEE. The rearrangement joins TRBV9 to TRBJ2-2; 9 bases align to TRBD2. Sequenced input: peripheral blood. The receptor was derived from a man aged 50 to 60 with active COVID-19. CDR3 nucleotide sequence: TGTGCCAGCAGCCCGTCCTGGCTAGCGGGGCAGACCGGGGAGCTGTTTTTT. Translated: CASSPSWLAGQTGELFF.